This T cell receptor (beta chain) was identified during a study of CD8 T cells in Susac syndrome. The RNA, roughly 0.5 to 1 ug, was put through reverse transcription using random hexamers. With immunoSEQ multiplex PCR, TCR beta CDR3 was amplified across 54 Vbeta and 13 Jbeta. TCRdb fed the immunoSEQ multiplex PCR reads into MiXCR, producing one record per CDR3 protein. Of about 200,000 distinct CDR3 sequences listed, approximately 90% are singletons. This clonotype was observed a handful of times. The CDR3 sequence is 16 residues long. The V and J ends lost 0 bases and 3 bases respectively, with 15 bases between them. Germline CDR1 and CDR2: LGHNA and YNFKEQ. Blood CD8+ and CD4+ T cells underwent high-throughput TCR beta sequencing. Bulk CD8+ and CD4+ cells came from magnetic negative isolation; CD8+ TEMRA by FACS.

The rearrangement joins TRBV4-2 to TRBJ2-7, with D perhaps TRBD2 (6 bases). The receptor was isolated from a human donor with multiple sclerosis. Sequencing was carried out using CD8+ T cells from PBMCs. The CDR3 DNA sequence: TGTGCCAGCAGCCAAGAAGCAGCGGGTGGCAGCTACGAGCAGTACTTC. This codes for CASSQEAAGGSYEQYF.